This is a list of T cell receptor beta chains from one sample in a study of cytotoxic CD8 clonotypes in ibrutinib-treated CLL. Profiling relied on immunoSEQ multiplex PCR, and the TCRdb table lists in-frame clones only, not all of them. Of about 160,000 clones listed, about 80% are singletons. The starting material was PBMCs, obtained after 24 months of ibrutinib treatment. The receptors come from a human donor with chronic lymphocytic leukemia. Each CDR3 is given with its conserved first and last residue. The D gene is left open where the match is weak. Size is stated for part of the rows, as once, few or many counts, or as a class when the clone is expanded.

D gene: -; V gene: TRBV5-1; J gene: TRBJ1-1; clone size: -; CDR3 DNA: TGCGCCAGCAGCTTGGTAGGACACCAGAGCACTGAAGCTTTCTTT; CDR3 protein: CASSLVGHQSTEAFF
D gene: -; V gene: TRBV12-2; J gene: TRBJ1-1; clone size: -; CDR3 DNA: TGTGCAAGTCACTGCCGCGGATTGAACACTGAAGCTTTCTTT; CDR3 protein: CASHCRGLNTEAFF
D gene: -; V gene: TRBV9; J gene: TRBJ2-1; clone size: once; CDR3 DNA: TGTGCCAGCAGCGTAGTCGGAGCGCTAAGCTCCTACAATGAGCAGTTCTTC; CDR3 protein: CASSVVGALSSYNEQFF
D gene: TRBD1; V gene: TRBV5-5; J gene: TRBJ1-2; clone size: -; CDR3 DNA: TGTGCCAGCAGCTTGGCCACAGGGGTCTATGGCTACACCTTC; CDR3 protein: CASSLATGVYGYTF
D gene: TRBD1; V gene: TRBV7-2; J gene: TRBJ1-3; clone size: -; CDR3 DNA: TGTGCCAGCAGCTTCTCGACAGGGCCCAATCTCGGAAACACCATATATTTT; CDR3 protein: CASSFSTGPNLGNTIYF
D gene: -; V gene: TRBV7-3; J gene: TRBJ1-2; clone size: -; CDR3 DNA: TGTGCCAGCAGCTTATCTGGGGTCGGCTACACCTTC; CDR3 protein: CASSLSGVGYTF
D gene: -; V gene: TRBV2; J gene: TRBJ2-6; clone size: -; CDR3 DNA: TGTGCCAGCAGTGAAGCGGGAAGGGGCCAAGCGGGTTCTGGGGCCAACGTCCTGACTTTC; CDR3 protein: CASSEAGRGQAGSGANVLTF
D gene: -; V gene: TRBV30; J gene: TRBJ1-6; clone size: -; CDR3 DNA: TGTGCCTGGAGCCTACAGCTCGCACCCCTCCACTTT; CDR3 protein: CAWSLQLAPLHF
D gene: -; V gene: TRBV29-1; J gene: TRBJ1-1; clone size: -; CDR3 DNA: TGCAGCGGGTTAAACACTGAAGCTTTCTTT; CDR3 protein: CSGLNTEAFF
D gene: -; V gene: TRBV6-5; J gene: TRBJ1-2; clone size: -; CDR3 DNA: TGTGCCAGCAGTTACTCGCCAGTCTATGGCTACACCTTC; CDR3 protein: CASSYSPVYGYTF
D gene: -; V gene: TRBV10-3; J gene: TRBJ1-6; clone size: -; CDR3 DNA: TGTGCCATCAGTGAGTCGCACTGGAGCGCTTCACCCCTCCACTTT; CDR3 protein: CAISESHWSASPLHF
D gene: TRBD1; V gene: TRBV5-6; J gene: TRBJ1-1; clone size: -; CDR3 DNA: TGTGCCAGCAGCCCCCGGGACAGGGTAGCTTTCTTT; CDR3 protein: CASSPRDRVAFF
D gene: -; V gene: TRBV7-2; J gene: TRBJ1-2; clone size: few; CDR3 DNA: TGTGCCAGCAGCTTAGCGCCGACAGCTAACTATGGCTACACCTTC; CDR3 protein: CASSLAPTANYGYTF
D gene: -; V gene: TRBV13; J gene: TRBJ1-3; clone size: once; CDR3 DNA: TGTGCCAGCACCTTACGGGGCTTTTGGGGAAACACCATATATTTT; CDR3 protein: CASTLRGFWGNTIYF
D gene: -; V gene: TRBV7-2; J gene: TRBJ2-1; clone size: -; CDR3 DNA: TGTGCCAGCAGCTTAGTTGGCGGCGATGAGCAGTTCTTC; CDR3 protein: CASSLVGGDEQFF
D gene: -; V gene: TRBV2; J gene: TRBJ1-5; clone size: -; CDR3 DNA: TGTGCCAGCACCTACAACAGGGCAAGTGGGGTAAATCAGCCCCAGCATTTT; CDR3 protein: CASTYNRASGVNQPQHF
D gene: -; V gene: TRBV5-4; J gene: TRBJ1-1; clone size: -; CDR3 DNA: TGTGCCAGCAGCTTGGATCAGGGTAGCACTGAAGCTTTCTTT; CDR3 protein: CASSLDQGSTEAFF
D gene: -; V gene: TRBV18; J gene: TRBJ2-7; clone size: -; CDR3 DNA: TGTGCCAGCTCACGACAAGGTACGGAGCAGTACTTC; CDR3 protein: CASSRQGTEQYF